One sample yielded the 22 T cell receptor beta chains listed below, sequenced in a study of monozygotic twins with inflammatory bowel disease. Reprocessing the 5' RACE reads, TCRdb reports a single entry for every CDR3 protein and omits DNA. The listing records roughly 120,000 distinct CDR3 sequences. The specimen was blood. All receptors come from a human donor with ulcerative colitis or Crohn's disease, or a healthy co-twin of an affected twin (not recorded which).

This chain connects TRBV6-1 to TRBJ2-5; the D gene TCRdb calls, TRBD1, cannot be checked with no DNA. From germline, CDR1 is MNHNS and CDR2 SASEGT. CDR3 size: 15 residues. The CDR3 sequence: CASRTYRDSAETQYF.

The chain couples TRBV28 to TRBJ2-4; the D gene TCRdb calls, TRBD1, cannot be checked with no DNA. The CDR3 is 15 amino acids. The germline CDR1 and CDR2 sequences are MDHEN and SYDVKM. The CDR3 sequence is CASIKSVGQGDIQYF.

The chain links TRBV9 to TRBJ2-1. Germline V lookup: CDR1 SGDLS, CDR2 YYNGEE. This CDR3 comprises 15 residues. The CDR3 spells CASSIQASEDNEQFF.

The rearrangement links TRBV4-3 to TRBJ1-4; the D call of TRBD1 rests on TCRdb alone, since no DNA is present to check it. This CDR3 spans 15 amino acids. Per germline, CDR1 LGHNA and CDR2 YSLEER. Here the CDR3 reads CASSQEGRGQEKLFF.

The chain links TRBV7-2 to TRBJ2-2; the TCRdb D gene call, TRBD1, has no DNA to confirm it. The CDR3 has 15 amino acids. Germline CDR1 SGHTA, CDR2 FQGNSA. The CDR3 loop is CASSPGQGMIGELFF.

The rearrangement uses TRBV19 and TRBJ2-7; with no DNA, the TCRdb D assignment of TRBD1 cannot be verified. The CDR3 extends over 15 amino acids. The germline CDR1 and CDR2 sequences are LNHDA and SQIVND (reference sequence). The CDR3 here is CASSIRVGHSYEQYF. Complete variable domain (other parts from reference TRBV19 and TRBJ2-7): DGGITQSPKYLFRKEGQNVTLSCEQNLNHDAMYWYRQDPGQGLRLIYYSQIVNDFQKGDIAEGYSVSREKKESFPLTVTSAQKNPTAFYLCASSIRVGHSYEQYFGPGTRLTVT.

The chain has TRBV6-5 and TRBJ2-1. CDR1 is MNHEY, CDR2 SVGAGI, per germline. The CDR3 consists of 15 residues. The CDR3 loop reads CASSYYRNSYNEQFF.

V usage is TRBV27 and J usage is TRBJ1-4; TCRdb outputs TRBD1, but without DNA this stays unchecked. Germline lookup yields CDR1 MNHEY and CDR2 SMNVEV (reference sequence). This CDR3 has 14 amino acids. Here the CDR3 reads CASGVWGINEKLFF.

This CDR3 reads CASSQGRSRTGTNQPQHF. V and J are TRBV4-1 and TRBJ1-5; TCRdb's assignment of TRBD1 cannot be checked, as there is no DNA. The CDR3 is 18 amino acids. The germline gives CDR1 MGHRA, CDR2 YSYEKL.

The J gene is TRBJ1-3, the V gene TRBV20-1; lacking DNA, the TRBD1 call made by TCRdb goes unchecked. CDR3 size: 14 residues. The germline CDR1 and CDR2 sequences are DFQATT and SNEGSKA (reference sequence). CDR3 region: CSASMGQIGNTIYF.

CDR3 in amino acids: CASSSGTDRYEQYF. This chain connects TRBV5-4 to TRBJ2-7; TCRdb indicates TRBD1, and absent DNA this call remains unverified. The CDR3 loop spans 14 amino acids. The germline V gene encodes CDR1 SGHNT and CDR2 YYREEE (reference sequence).

CDR3 amino acids: CASSKQGEGAKNIQYF. This chain joins TRBV5-1 and TRBJ2-4; TCRdb calls TRBD1, which cannot be checked without DNA. The CDR3 consists of 16 residues. The V gene's germline CDR1 is SGHRS and CDR2 YFSETQ.

The chain is built from TRBV6-1 and TRBJ2-2; the D call of TRBD1 rests on TCRdb alone, since no DNA is present to check it. This CDR3 is built from 18 residues. Germline CDR1 and CDR2: MNHNS and SASEGT. The CDR3 here is CASSEKAGSTLDTGELFF.

This chain joins TRBV5-1 and TRBJ2-7; TCRdb names TRBD2, which stays unverified in the absence of DNA. Per the germline V gene, CDR1 is SGHRS and CDR2 is YFSETQ. This CDR3 has 11 amino acids. This CDR3 reads CASREGPEQYF.

The chain links TRBV7-9 to TRBJ2-1; TCRdb's assignment of TRBD2 cannot be checked, as there is no DNA. Per germline, CDR1 SEHNR and CDR2 FQNEAQ (reference sequence). The length of the CDR3 is 14 residues. The CDR3 protein is CASSVQGLPNEQFF.

The J gene is TRBJ1-2, the V gene TRBV12-3 or TRBV12-4; lacking DNA, the TRBD1 call made by TCRdb goes unchecked. The length of the CDR3 is 15 residues. The CDR3 here is CASTSAGLWGYGYTF.

The genes are TRBV2 and TRBJ2-2; the D gene TCRdb calls, TRBD2, cannot be checked with no DNA. The CDR3 consists of 14 residues. Germline V gene lookup returns CDR1 SNHLY and CDR2 FYNNEI. This chain's CDR3 is CASRGTRFTGELFF.

V and J are TRBV7-2 and TRBJ1-6; the TCRdb D gene call, TRBD1, has no DNA to confirm it. Looked up from germline, CDR1 is SGHTA and CDR2 is FQGNSA. There are 14 residues in the CDR3. This CDR3 reads CASNRAGGDSPLHF. The full variable domain, in which reference TRBV7-2 and TRBJ1-6 provide the parts outside the CDR3, is GAGVSQSPSNKVTEKGKDVELRCDPISGHTALYWYRQSLGQGLEFLIYFQGNSAPDKSGLPSDRFSAERTGGSVSTLTIQRTQQEDSAVYLCASNRAGGDSPLHFGNGTRLTVT.

The rearrangement links TRBV5-1 to TRBJ1-5; TCRdb indicates TRBD1, and absent DNA this call remains unverified. The CDR3 covers 14 residues. Per the germline V gene, CDR1 is SGHRS and CDR2 is YFSETQ. The CDR3 sequence: CASSLAGGDQPQHF.

The chain employs TRBV5-1 and TRBJ2-3. CDR3 length: 14 residues. Germline-derived CDR1 and CDR2 are SGHRS and YFSETQ. CDR3 sequence: CASSLAQSTDTQYF.

The chain combines TRBV20-1 with TRBJ2-5; checking the TCRdb D call of TRBD1 is not possible without DNA. Germline assignment: CDR1 DFQATT and CDR2 SNEGSKA (reference sequence). The CDR3 totals 13 residues. The CDR3 loop is CSARGRGIETQYF.

The chain combines TRBV3-1 with TRBJ1-1; TCRdb picks TRBD1, but there is no DNA to check that call. This CDR3 is built from 13 residues. Germline V gives CDR1 LGHDT, CDR2 YNNKEL (reference sequence). The CDR3 sequence: CASSPGQDLEAFF.